The following is a T cell receptor beta chain sequence with its context. This clonotype was picked up many times. The antigen it binds to is not known. The sample holds no much larger clone one base away, and base qualities are not on file. This specimen comes from a study of T cell repertoires in cytomegalovirus infection (dated by TCRdb to about 2019). For context, the study as a whole: Recently identified HLA-C-restricted CMV epitopes, whose presentation resists viral immunomodulation, were targeted by peptide stimulations together with well-studied HLA-B-restricted epitopes. Donor HLA type was relevant to the analysis, as public TCR beta signatures indicated carriage of CMV infection together with the matching HLA type.

Instrument on record: Illumina HiSeq 1500. Starting from the raw public reads, TCRdb applied fastp trimming at Q25, assembled clones with MiXCR and retained in-frame beta chains. Merged by CDR3 protein, the rows form single entries marked with the most common genes and DNA. In this sample the table shows some 480,000 distinct CDR3 sequences, 25% to 35% of which occur a single time. The ten most abundant clones make up 15% to 20% of the sample. In light of the paper, this sample's treatment or condition label describes: in vitro stimulation with specific CMV peptide epitopes to enrich CMV-specific T cells. What the authors observed across the whole study: In both this cohort and an independent cohort of some 350 donors, the cumulative frequency of public TCR beta family members distinguished carriers of CMV infection plus the relevant HLA type. The ex vivo response was dominated by HLA-C-restricted CMV-specific TCR beta clonotypes, and the single most frequent clonotype in two of eight donors was supplied by these HLA-C-restricted clonotypes.

This sequence originates from a human donor in good health (CMV status not recorded). Some clones in this sample may be carry-over from other donors' samples. The sequenced sample was cultured PBMCs, obtained from culture after CMV antigen stimulation.

The CDR3 protein sequence reads: CASSLGLAVTYEQYF. The DNA sequence is TGTGCCAGCAGCTTGGGACTAGCGGTAACCTACGAGCAGTACTTC. The sequence links TRBV5-6 to TRBJ2-7; 9 central nucleotides agree with TRBD2. From V the trimming removes 0 bases and from J it removes 2 bases, while the gene matches leave 3 bases of the junction unaccounted for. Reading the germline V gene gives CDR1 SGHDT and CDR2 YYEEEE. Reading from cysteine to phenylalanine, the CDR3 counts 15 amino acids. The CDR3 DNA has 45 bases and is translated from base 1.